A selection of T cell receptor beta chains follows, all from one sample in a study of identical twins. TCRdb reprocessed the 5' RACE reads with MiXCR, giving one entry per CDR3 protein. The data contain about 280,000 distinct CDR3 sequences, about 8% of them singletons. These records were also assigned to another study, of yellow fever vaccine responses in identical twins.

Sequencing was done on a sample of memory (CD45RO+) T cells sorted from blood. Receptors were obtained from a woman aged 18-29 years in good health. Each CDR3 is given with its conserved first and last residue. Each record gives: D gene, V gene, clone size, J gene, CDR3 DNA, CDR3 protein. A D gene is named only where the DNA matches it firmly. Size is stated for part of the rows, as once, few or many counts, or as a class when the clone is expanded.

D gene: TRBD1
V gene: TRBV29-1
clone size: few
J gene: TRBJ2-7
CDR3 DNA: TGCAGCGTTTGGGCAGGGGGCACCTACGAGCAGTACTTC
CDR3 protein: CSVWAGGTYEQYF

D gene: -
V gene: TRBV6-1
clone size: few
J gene: TRBJ2-1
CDR3 DNA: TGTGCCAGCAGTGTTGTGGCAGGGGTGAATGAGCAGTTCTTC
CDR3 protein: CASSVVAGVNEQFF

D gene: -
V gene: TRBV10-3
clone size: few
J gene: TRBJ1-2
CDR3 DNA: TGTGCCATCAGTGATCGCACAGGTCCCTATGGCTACACCTTC
CDR3 protein: CAISDRTGPYGYTF

D gene: -
V gene: TRBV9
clone size: few
J gene: TRBJ1-1
CDR3 DNA: TGTGCCAGCAGCGTAGGTCAGGGGAGGGTGAACACTGAAGCTTTCTTT
CDR3 protein: CASSVGQGRVNTEAFF

D gene: TRBD2
V gene: TRBV5-1
clone size: -
J gene: TRBJ2-1
CDR3 DNA: TGCGCCAGCAGCTTAGCCGCTAGCGGGAGGGGAAATGAGCAGTTCTTC
CDR3 protein: CASSLAASGRGNEQFF

D gene: TRBD1
V gene: TRBV5-1
clone size: few
J gene: TRBJ1-6
CDR3 DNA: TGCGCCAGCAGCTCGGGGACAGGGTGGAATTCACCCCTCCACTTT
CDR3 protein: CASSSGTGWNSPLHF

D gene: TRBD1
V gene: TRBV7-9
clone size: few
J gene: TRBJ2-7
CDR3 DNA: TGTGCCAGCAGCCATGGGGACAGACCCTACGAGCAGTACTTC
CDR3 protein: CASSHGDRPYEQYF

D gene: -
V gene: TRBV9
clone size: many
J gene: TRBJ2-1
CDR3 DNA: TGTGCCAGCAGCGTAGAGGTACAGCCGAGCTCCTACAATGAGCAGTTCTTC
CDR3 protein: CASSVEVQPSSYNEQFF

D gene: -
V gene: TRBV15
clone size: few
J gene: TRBJ2-5
CDR3 DNA: TGTGCCACCCGGGTGGGGGAGGAGACCCAGTACTTC
CDR3 protein: CATRVGEETQYF

D gene: -
V gene: TRBV5-6
clone size: many
J gene: TRBJ2-5
CDR3 DNA: TGTGCCAGCACGCAGGGCGAGACCCAGTACTTC
CDR3 protein: CASTQGETQYF

D gene: TRBD2
V gene: TRBV27
clone size: few
J gene: TRBJ2-1
CDR3 DNA: TGTGCCAGCAGTTCTACTAGCGGGAGGAAAAATGAGCAGTTCTTC
CDR3 protein: CASSSTSGRKNEQFF

D gene: TRBD2
V gene: TRBV20-1
clone size: -
J gene: TRBJ2-3
CDR3 DNA: TGCAGTGCTCTAGGGAGGGTAGGGCGCACAGATACGCAGTATTTT
CDR3 protein: CSALGRVGRTDTQYF

D gene: TRBD1
V gene: TRBV7-9
clone size: few
J gene: TRBJ1-1
CDR3 DNA: TGTGCCAGCAGTCGATACCAGGGGGCTCGAAACACTGAAGCTTTCTTT
CDR3 protein: CASSRYQGARNTEAFF

D gene: TRBD2
V gene: TRBV28
clone size: -
J gene: TRBJ2-7
CDR3 DNA: TGTGCCAGCAGTTTAAAAGGGACTAGCGGCTACGAGCAGTACTTC
CDR3 protein: CASSLKGTSGYEQYF

D gene: -
V gene: TRBV20-1
clone size: -
J gene: TRBJ2-1
CDR3 DNA: TGCAGTGCTAGGGTTCAGCCGGCGGGAAGTGGTTTCGGGGAGCAGTTCTTC
CDR3 protein: CSARVQPAGSGFGEQFF

D gene: -
V gene: TRBV9
clone size: once
J gene: TRBJ1-1
CDR3 DNA: TGTGCCAGCAGCCCGGGACGACCCATGAACACTGAAGCTTTCTTT
CDR3 protein: CASSPGRPMNTEAFF

D gene: TRBD1
V gene: TRBV10-2
clone size: -
J gene: TRBJ1-4
CDR3 DNA: TGCGCCAGCAGTCCTTGGACAGGGGCGGGTGAAAAACTGTTTTTT
CDR3 protein: CASSPWTGAGEKLFF

D gene: TRBD2
V gene: TRBV20-1
clone size: -
J gene: TRBJ2-7
CDR3 DNA: TGCAGTGCAGTACCGGGACTAGCGGGAGGAATAACCTACGAGCAGTACTTC
CDR3 protein: CSAVPGLAGGITYEQYF

D gene: -
V gene: TRBV29-1
clone size: -
J gene: TRBJ1-2
CDR3 DNA: TGCAGCGCCGAGGACAGAAACTATGGCTACACCTTC
CDR3 protein: CSAEDRNYGYTF

D gene: TRBD1
V gene: TRBV6-4
clone size: many
J gene: TRBJ2-3
CDR3 DNA: TGTGCCAGCAGCCTTGGACAGGGGGCGACGACAGATACGCAGTATTTT
CDR3 protein: CASSLGQGATTDTQYF

D gene: -
V gene: TRBV5-1
clone size: -
J gene: TRBJ1-1
CDR3 DNA: TGCGCCAGCAGCGGGTTCGGGGCTGAAGCTTTCTTT
CDR3 protein: CASSGFGAEAFF

D gene: -
V gene: TRBV7-6
clone size: few
J gene: TRBJ2-2
CDR3 DNA: TGTGCCAGCAGCTTAGCCCTCTGGTCGAACACCGGGGAGCTGTTTTTT
CDR3 protein: CASSLALWSNTGELFF

D gene: -
V gene: TRBV7-9
clone size: -
J gene: TRBJ2-4
CDR3 DNA: TGTGCCAGCAGCTTAGCAGGGTTCCGAAACATTCAGTACTTC
CDR3 protein: CASSLAGFRNIQYF

D gene: TRBD1
V gene: TRBV28
clone size: many
J gene: TRBJ2-5
CDR3 DNA: TGTGCCAGCAAGAGGGGGCTAGAGACCCAGTACTTC
CDR3 protein: CASKRGLETQYF

D gene: TRBD2
V gene: TRBV3-1
clone size: -
J gene: TRBJ2-2
CDR3 DNA: TGTGCCAGCAGCCTATCGACTAGCGGGAAAAGCGGGGGGCTGTTTTTT
CDR3 protein: CASSLSTSGKSGGLFF

D gene: -
V gene: TRBV27
clone size: -
J gene: TRBJ2-2
CDR3 DNA: TGTGCCAGCAGACGCCGCGAGGGAGGACTCTTATACAAGAACACCGGGGAGCTGTTTTTT
CDR3 protein: CASRRREGGLLYKNTGELFF

D gene: TRBD2
V gene: TRBV20-1
clone size: -
J gene: TRBJ2-1
CDR3 DNA: TGCAGTGCTAGAGTAGCGGGGATCGAGTACAATGAGCAGTTCTTC
CDR3 protein: CSARVAGIEYNEQFF

D gene: -
V gene: TRBV3-1
clone size: many
J gene: TRBJ2-1
CDR3 DNA: TGTGCCAGCAGCCAGGTCTGGGGTGAGCAGTTCTTC
CDR3 protein: CASSQVWGEQFF

D gene: -
V gene: TRBV5-1
clone size: many
J gene: TRBJ1-1
CDR3 DNA: TGCGCCAGCAGCTTAAGGGACGGCAGCACTGAAGCTTTCTTT
CDR3 protein: CASSLRDGSTEAFF

D gene: -
V gene: TRBV10-3
clone size: few
J gene: TRBJ2-3
CDR3 DNA: TGTGCCATCAGTGAGGGGATCGAAGCTCGGGCAGATACGCAGTATTTT
CDR3 protein: CAISEGIEARADTQYF

D gene: -
V gene: TRBV2
clone size: -
J gene: TRBJ1-2
CDR3 DNA: TGTGCCAGCAGCCTCAGACAGGTCTATGGCTACACCTTC
CDR3 protein: CASSLRQVYGYTF

D gene: -
V gene: TRBV7-9
clone size: -
J gene: TRBJ2-4
CDR3 DNA: TGTGCCAGCAGCTTAATTGAGGAGACTAGAAAGTACTTC
CDR3 protein: CASSLIEETRKYF

D gene: -
V gene: TRBV14
clone size: many
J gene: TRBJ1-2
CDR3 DNA: TGTGCCAGCAGCCCTCACTCGGGAGTCTATGGCTACACCTTC
CDR3 protein: CASSPHSGVYGYTF

D gene: -
V gene: TRBV28
clone size: many
J gene: TRBJ1-4
CDR3 DNA: TGTGCCAGCAGTTTCGTGGGCTTTGAAAAACTGTTTTTT
CDR3 protein: CASSFVGFEKLFF

D gene: TRBD1
V gene: TRBV12-3/TRBV12-4
clone size: -
J gene: TRBJ2-6
CDR3 DNA: TGTGCCAGCAGTTTGAGATGGACAGGGGAATCCTCTGGGGCCAACGTCCTGACTTTC
CDR3 protein: CASSLRWTGESSGANVLTF

D gene: TRBD2
V gene: TRBV4-2
clone size: few
J gene: TRBJ2-1
CDR3 DNA: TGTGCCAGCAGCCCCCAGACTAGCGGGGTCTACAATGAGCAGTTCTTC
CDR3 protein: CASSPQTSGVYNEQFF

D gene: TRBD1
V gene: TRBV7-2
clone size: -
J gene: TRBJ2-7
CDR3 DNA: TGTGCCAGCAGCTTGGACAGGGGTACGCGGGAGCAGTACTTC
CDR3 protein: CASSLDRGTREQYF

D gene: -
V gene: TRBV12-3/TRBV12-4
clone size: many
J gene: TRBJ1-2
CDR3 DNA: TGTGCCAGCAGTTTAGCAGGGGGTCTCGATGGCTACACCTTC
CDR3 protein: CASSLAGGLDGYTF

D gene: -
V gene: TRBV19
clone size: -
J gene: TRBJ1-1
CDR3 DNA: TGTGCCAGTAGTATTTGGGGAGGGGACACTGAAGCTTTCTTT
CDR3 protein: CASSIWGGDTEAFF

D gene: TRBD1
V gene: TRBV2
clone size: -
J gene: TRBJ2-5
CDR3 DNA: TGTGCCAGCAGTGCAGGACAGGGGGCAGAGACCCAGTACTTC
CDR3 protein: CASSAGQGAETQYF

D gene: -
V gene: TRBV3-1
clone size: many
J gene: TRBJ1-4
CDR3 DNA: TGTGCCAGCAGCCACCGGGGCTATAATGAAAAACTGTTTTTT
CDR3 protein: CASSHRGYNEKLFF

D gene: -
V gene: TRBV3-1
clone size: few
J gene: TRBJ2-7
CDR3 DNA: TGTGCCAGCAGCCAACATCGAGCGGGCACCTACGAGCAGTACTTC
CDR3 protein: CASSQHRAGTYEQYF

D gene: -
V gene: TRBV12-3/TRBV12-4
clone size: many
J gene: TRBJ2-1
CDR3 DNA: TGTGCCAGCAGTTTAGGCCCTAGGGCCTGGACAGCATACTCCTACAATGAGCAGTTCTTC
CDR3 protein: CASSLGPRAWTAYSYNEQFF

D gene: -
V gene: TRBV6-5
clone size: few
J gene: TRBJ2-2
CDR3 DNA: TGTGCCAGCAGTTACTCGAGAGGTCCGGCCGGGGAGCTGTTTTTT
CDR3 protein: CASSYSRGPAGELFF

D gene: TRBD2
V gene: TRBV5-1
clone size: many
J gene: TRBJ2-1
CDR3 DNA: TGCGCCAGCAGACTCGGGCTAGCGGGAGATGAGCAGTTCTTC
CDR3 protein: CASRLGLAGDEQFF

D gene: -
V gene: TRBV4-1
clone size: few
J gene: TRBJ1-2
CDR3 DNA: TGCGCCAGCAGCCCTAGTGGGTGGGGCTACACCTTC
CDR3 protein: CASSPSGWGYTF